Following are 16 T cell receptor beta chains from one sample sequenced in a study of blood T cell repertoires in COVID-19. Assay used: immunoSEQ multiplex PCR; TCRdb lists only in-frame clones, some missing. This table has approximately 26,000 clones, roughly three quarters appearing once. Sequenced material: peripheral blood. Receptor source: a man of 80 years or more with active or convalescent COVID-19.

This clone was observed a few times. The rearrangement uses TRBV6-5 and TRBJ1-1; 7 bases are shared with TRBD1. CDR3 length equals 13 residues. The germline V gene encodes CDR1 MNHEY and CDR2 SVGAGI. Unmatched junction bases numbered 9, after V lost 8 bases and J lost 6 bases. This chain's CDR3 is CASSRGGGAEAFF. The DNA of the CDR3 is TGTGCCAGCTCGAGAGGGGGCGGGGCTGAAGCTTTCTTT.

The chain employs TRBV4-1 and TRBJ1-2; maybe TRBD1 (5 bases). Between the trimmed V and J ends, which lost 0 bases and 4 bases, there was a span of 18 bases. The CDR3 is 17 amino acids. Germline loops: CDR1 MGHRA, CDR2 YSYEKL. The CDR3, as DNA: TGCGCCAGCAGCCAAGAAATCTGGGGGGTCGGGGTCTATGGCTACACCTTC. Translating it yields CASSQEIWGVGVYGYTF.

This chain links TRBV6-6 with TRBJ2-7, with 8 bases identical to TRBD1. V shed 5 bases and J 6 bases; nucleotides not matched to a gene: 12. The CDR3 length is 15 residues. Germline V gene data show CDR1 as MNHNY and CDR2 as SVGAGI (reference sequence). The CDR3 sequence: CASSEAGGVYVEQYF. The DNA of the CDR3 is TGTGCCAGCAGTGAGGCAGGGGGCGTTTACGTCGAGCAGTACTTC.

The V gene is TRBV7-9, the J gene TRBJ1-5; no firm D call. This CDR3 has 13 residues. Per the germline V gene, CDR1 is SEHNR and CDR2 is FQNEAQ (reference sequence). V was pared by 2 bases and J by 3 bases, with 5 bases between. The CDR3 reads CASSLSINQPQHF. In DNA form, the CDR3 reads TGTGCCAGCAGCTTAAGCATCAATCAGCCCCAGCATTTT. The variable domain in full, completed from reference TRBV7-9 and TRBJ1-5, reads DTGVSQNPRHKITKRGQNVTFRCDPISEHNRLYWYRQTLGQGPEFLTYFQNEAQLEKSRLLSDRFSAERPKGSFSTLEIQRTEQGDSAMYLCASSLSINQPQHFGDGTRLSIL.

The rearrangement uses TRBV19 and TRBJ1-5; TRBD1 aligns across 8 bases. In germline, CDR1 is LNHDA, CDR2 SQIVND (reference sequence). The ends lost 4 bases at V and 1 base at J; junction bases unmatched: 6. The CDR3 is 16 residues long. CDR3 bases: TGTGCCAGTAGTACCCGGACAGGGCTAAGCAATCAGCCCCAGCATTTT. The encoded protein is CASSTRTGLSNQPQHF.

This chain joins TRBV7-6 and TRBJ2-1, with TRBD2 matching 8 bases. J lost 1 base, V lost 6 bases, and 5 bases had no gene match. Germline CDR1 is SGHVS and CDR2 is FNYEAQ. The CDR3 totals 15 residues. In DNA, the CDR3 is TGTGCCAGCAGAAAGCGGGGGTCTTCCTACAATGAGCAGTTCTTC. Translated: CASRKRGSSYNEQFF.

This chain joins TRBV7-6 and TRBJ2-1; 10 nucleotides agree with TRBD2. Germline V gene sequence: CDR1 SGHVS, CDR2 FNYEAQ. V trimming: 2 bases; J trimming: 0 bases; junction bases outside the gene matches: 7. The length of the CDR3 is 18 residues. The DNA of the CDR3 is TGTGCCAGCAGCTTATGGAGACTAGCGGGCAACTCCTACAATGAGCAGTTCTTC. Protein: CASSLWRLAGNSYNEQFF.

Within the sample, this clone is medium-sized (0.01 to 0.1%). This chain links TRBV19 with TRBJ2-2, with D possibly being TRBD1 (6 bases). V lost 9 bases and J lost 6, with 17 bases in between. The CDR3 totals 14 residues. Germline loops: CDR1 LNHDA, CDR2 SQIVND (reference sequence). The CDR3 region has the DNA TGTGCCAGCACCGAGGGGGTGAGGGCCGGGGAGCTGTTTTTT. It translates to CASTEGVRAGELFF.

V is TRBV3-1 (or the pseudogene TRBV3-2) and J is TRBJ1-5, with D perhaps matching TRBD1 (5 bases). Germline loops: CDR1 LGHDT, CDR2 YNNKEL (reference sequence). V lost 5 bases to trimming and J lost 5 bases, with 10 bases between them. The CDR3 sequence is 13 residues long. CDR3 bases: TGTGCCAGCAGCTCGAAAGGGGATCAGCCCCAGCATTTT. Its translation: CASSSKGDQPQHF.

The chain combines TRBV5-5 with TRBJ1-2; D ambiguous. Germline lookup yields CDR1 SGHKS and CDR2 YYEKEE (reference sequence). The CDR3 covers 14 residues. The V end was cut by 0 bases, the J end by 6 bases, with 12 bases between. In DNA, the CDR3 is TGTGCCAGCAGCTTGGTACTAGGGTCAGATGGCTACACCTTC. Translation gives CASSLVLGSDGYTF.

V is TRBV20-1 and J is TRBJ2-7, with D possibly matching TRBD2 (5 bases). The CDR3 extends over 11 amino acids. V was shortened by 4 bases and J by 3 bases, with 7 bases between the two germline ends. Per germline, CDR1 DFQATT and CDR2 SNEGSKA (reference sequence). The CDR3 region has the DNA TGCAGTGCTAACCGGGGCTACGAGCAGTACTTC. Its protein product is CSANRGYEQYF.

This chain joins TRBV5-5 and TRBJ1-4; D might be TRBD1 (6 bases). The ends were cut back, 3 bases at V and 8 bases at J, with 20 bases in the middle. There are 16 residues in the CDR3. Germline V gene lookup returns CDR1 SGHKS and CDR2 YYEKEE (reference sequence). This CDR3 is CASSWSPGTKGEKLFF. The CDR3, as DNA: TGTGCCAGCAGCTGGTCTCCGGGGACAAAGGGCGAAAAACTGTTTTTT.

The chain combines TRBV19 with TRBJ1-4; D call uncertain. CDR3 length equals 13 residues. Looked up from germline, CDR1 is LNHDA and CDR2 is SQIVND (reference sequence). V lost 7 bases, J lost 12 bases, and 18 bases lay in between. The chain's CDR3 is CASTTGSRGELFF. DNA for the CDR3: TGTGCCAGTACCACCGGGAGCCGCGGGGAACTGTTTTTT.

The V and J genes are TRBV6-5 and TRBJ1-5, with 8 nucleotides matching TRBD1. The germline CDR1 and CDR2 sequences are MNHEY and SVGAGI. V trimming: 9 bases; J trimming: 3 bases; junction bases outside the gene matches: 4. The CDR3 spans 13 residues. CDR3 residues: CASRTGPNQPQHF. The CDR3 nucleotides read TGTGCCAGTAGGACAGGGCCCAATCAGCCCCAGCATTTT.

The J gene is TRBJ2-3, the V gene TRBV5-6; TRBD1 is a possible D gene (5 bases). CDR3 length: 13 residues. The germline V gene encodes CDR1 SGHDT and CDR2 YYEEEE. V was cut by 4 bases and J by 4 bases, with 10 bases left in between. The chain's CDR3 is CASSLLGPDTQYF. The CDR3 DNA reads TGTGCCAGCAGCCTATTGGGGCCAGATACGCAGTATTTT.

CDR3 nucleotide sequence: TGTGCCAGCAGCCTCAGGGACAGGGCGGAGATCTATGGCTACACCTTC. It encodes CASSLRDRAEIYGYTF. This chain connects TRBV11-2 to TRBJ1-2, with 9 bases fitting TRBD1. This CDR3 is built from 16 residues. The V segment lost 5 bases and the J segment 4 bases; nucleotides outside the gene matches: 11. CDR1 is SGHAT and CDR2 is FQNNGV in the germline V gene.